These 10 T cell receptor beta chains came from one sample sequenced in a study of shared clonotypes between healthy human individuals. This table comes from immunoSEQ multiplex PCR, and its TCRdb copy is limited to in-frame clones, with some not included. The profile covers under 200,000 clones, with around 93% appearing a single time and around 0.072% taken by the ten largest. Sequenced: naive CD4+ T cells sorted from blood. Indicated subset: CD45RA+ positively selected. Receptors originate from a woman under 40 in good health.

The chain is built from TRBV4-2 and TRBJ2-5, with D possibly TRBD1 on 5 matching bases. The end of the DNA aligns better with TRBJ2-7, so the J call may be wrong. The CDR3 covers 16 residues. CDR1 and CDR2 from the germline V gene are LGHNA and YNFKEQ. The CDR3 nucleotides read TGTGCCAGCAGCCAAGATCGACGGACAACACACTACGAGCAGTACTTC. It encodes CASSQDRRTTHYEQYF.

The chain joins TRBV13 to TRBJ2-5, with 10 bases that match TRBD2. The DNA end lines up better with TRBJ2-7; the J call may be wrong. The CDR3 has 17 amino acids. Germline assignment: CDR1 PRHDT and CDR2 FYEKMQ (reference sequence). CDR3: CASSTVRTSGVLYEQYF. The CDR3 DNA reads TGTGCCAGCAGCACCGTCCGGACTAGCGGCGTACTCTACGAGCAGTACTTC.

The rearrangement links TRBV6-6 to TRBJ2-5; 7 bases match TRBD2. This CDR3 comprises 15 residues. CDR1 and CDR2 from the germline V gene are MNHNY and SVGAGI (reference sequence). V was pared by 2 bases and J by 2 bases, with 5 bases of the junction left unmatched. CDR3 DNA: TGTGCCAGCAGTTACCCGGAGGGAGGGCAAGAGACCCAGTACTTC. This gives the protein CASSYPEGGQETQYF.

In the case of this clone: The same CDR3 also results from other DNA sequences found in this sample. This sequence joins TRBV28 and TRBJ1-5; D not resolved. Germline V gene data show CDR1 as MDHEN and CDR2 as SYDVKM. CDR3 length equals 13 residues. Trimming left V 9 bases short and J 2 bases short, with 11 bases between. CDR3 bases: TGTGCCAGTCGAACCGGGGGCAATCAGCCCCAGCATTTT. Its protein is CASRTGGNQPQHF. Drawing the rest from reference TRBV28 and TRBJ1-5, the complete variable domain is DVKVTQSSRYLVKRTGEKVFLECVQDMDHENMFWYRQDPGLGLRLIYFSYDVKMKEKGDIPEGYSVSREKKERFSLILESASTNQTSMYLCASRTGGNQPQHFGDGTRLSIL.

The chain has TRBV19 and TRBJ2-2; D not resolved. The CDR3 extends over 15 amino acids. In germline, CDR1 is LNHDA, CDR2 SQIVND (reference sequence). V was pared by 5 bases and J by 3 bases, with 13 bases between. CDR3 nucleotides: TGTGCCAGTAGTGGCACACCGGCTGACACCGGGGAGCTGTTTTTT. It yields the protein CASSGTPADTGELFF.

V and J are TRBV6-5 and TRBJ2-7; a possible D gene is TRBD2 (6 bases). Per the germline V gene, CDR1 is MNHEY and CDR2 is SVGAGI. With 0 bases removed from V and 0 bases from J, the gap between germline ends came to 12 bases. The CDR3 runs 16 residues. CDR3 residues: CASSYSASVDSYEQYF. CDR3 DNA: TGTGCCAGCAGTTACTCGGCTAGCGTCGACTCCTACGAGCAGTACTTC.

This chain uses TRBV6-5 with TRBJ2-7, with TRBD2 matching over 13 bases. The length of the CDR3 is 16 residues. Per the germline V gene, CDR1 is MNHEY and CDR2 is SVGAGI. V dropped 0 bases and J dropped 6; count of bases not matched to a gene: 5. The DNA for the CDR3 is TGTGCCAGCAGTTACTCCTGGACTAGCGGGAGCCCCGAGCAGTACTTC. This gives the protein CASSYSWTSGSPEQYF.

J is TRBJ2-3 and V is TRBV18, with TRBD1 matching 12 bases. CDR1 and CDR2 from the germline V gene are KGHSH and LQKENI. V lost 8 bases to trimming and J lost 4 bases; unmatched junction nucleotides: 10. CDR3 length equals 16 residues. The CDR3 loop reads CASPFPGQGASDTQYF. The DNA of the CDR3 is TGTGCCAGCCCCTTCCCGGGACAGGGGGCCTCAGATACGCAGTATTTT.

The gene calls are TRBV28 and TRBJ2-6; TRBD1 might be the D (5 bases). Germline V gene sequence: CDR1 MDHEN, CDR2 SYDVKM. V was trimmed by 6 bases and J by 2 bases, leaving 23 bases between them. The CDR3 runs to 19 residues. CDR3 protein: CASSPQDRTRPPGANVLTF. CDR3 nucleotides: TGTGCCAGCAGCCCACAAGACAGAACACGCCCCCCTGGGGCCAACGTCCTGACTTTC.

The rearrangement links TRBV6-6 to TRBJ2-7; D may correspond to TRBD1 or TRBD2 (5 bases each). This CDR3 is 13 amino acids long. Trimming pared 9 bases from V and 1 base from J, leaving 13 bases between. Germline V gene sequence: CDR1 MNHNY, CDR2 SVGAGI (reference sequence). CDR3 loop: CASRRDGSYEQYF. The CDR3 DNA is TGTGCCAGTAGACGGGACGGTTCCTACGAGCAGTACTTC.